What follows describes a single TCR beta chain. The antigen is not known. This entry belongs to a study of CD4 T cells in relation to SARS-CoV-2 and coronaviruses. Study context: PBMCs were cultured with antigen for roughly 10 days before TCR beta sequencing. The negative reference was HIV-1 Nef peptide pool or peptide-free culture.

Some clones are missing from TCRdb's copy, which holds only in-frame ones; the method was immunoSEQ multiplex PCR. The sample includes about 25,000 clones, roughly 82% of them seen just once. Trimming took off 0 bases at V and 0 bases at J, with 10 bases between the two ends. Germline loops: CDR1 LGHDT, CDR2 YNNKEL (reference sequence). The CDR3 covers 16 residues. CD4+ T cells from unexposed donors were obtained before the COVID-19 pandemic (2011-2018). Isolation of CD4+ T cells took place after around eleven days in culture. Testing used SARS-CoV-2 S/N and four cold-coronavirus spikes on unexposed-donor CD4+ T cells, cells permitting.

The TCR originated in a human donor in good health. Sample: CD4+ T cells from PBMCs, cultured in vitro. This sequence joins TRBV3-1 (or the pseudogene TRBV3-2) and TRBJ2-3; perhaps TRBD2 as D (6 bases). The CDR3 bases are TGTGCCAGCAGCCAAGATGGGGGACTTAGCACAGATACGCAGTATTTT. It yields the protein CASSQDGGLSTDTQYF.